The source of this T cell receptor beta chain is a study of T-cell reconstitution after alpha-beta-depleted transplantation in children. This clonotype was found a few times. Deletions cut 5 bases from V and 2 bases from J, with 13 bases between. CDR3 length: 14 amino acids. For TCRbeta, the library was prepared with unique molecular identifiers. Using its own MiXCR run on the PCR reads, TCRdb lists one record per CDR3 protein. The sample carries about 610,000 distinct CDR3 sequences, over 9.5% recorded once. Specimen: PBMCs from the stem cell graft donor, collected from the stem cell graft. This rearrangement joins TRBV12-3 or TRBV12-4 to TRBJ2-7; unclear D gene. The TCR was taken from a human donor who donated a stem cell graft to a child with acute myeloid leukemia. The CDR3 spells CASSPRPDPYEQYF. The CDR3 nucleotides are TGTGCCAGCAGTCCCCGACCGGACCCCTACGAGCAGTACTTC.